This is a list of T cell receptor beta chains from one sample in a study of cytomegalovirus exposure and HLA in healthy donors. TCRdb's table, derived via immunoSEQ multiplex PCR, lists solely in-frame clones and lacks some. The data show around 100,000 clones, less than 95% seen once. Source material: PBMCs. The receptors were sampled from a woman under 30 in good health and CMV-seronegative. Both conserved end residues are part of each CDR3. Fields, in order: V gene, clone size, CDR3 length, J gene, D gene, CDR3 DNA, CDR3 protein. D genes are given only for firm matches. Clone size is given for some rows only: seen once, a few or many times, or a class if the clone is expanded.

>TRBV6-6|-|14|TRBJ2-5|TRBD1
TGTGCCAGCAGTTATACAGGGGGAAGAGAGACCCAGTACTTC
CASSYTGGRETQYF
>TRBV6-4|few|15|TRBJ2-1|TRBD2
TGTGCCAGCAGTCCTAGACTAGCGGGGGACAATGAGCAGTTCTTC
CASSPRLAGDNEQFF
>TRBV5-1|-|11|TRBJ2-7|-
TGCGCCAGCAGCCCGGGCTACGAGCAGTACTTC
CASSPGYEQYF
>TRBV25-1|-|14|TRBJ2-7|-
TGTGCCAGCAGTCCTTCTCACCCTGGGGCTCGGCAGTACTTC
CASSPSHPGARQYF
>TRBV9|-|12|TRBJ1-2|-
TGTGCCAGCAGCGTAGCAGGGTATGGCTACACCTTC
CASSVAGYGYTF
>TRBV19|-|20|TRBJ2-7|TRBD2
TGTGCCAGTAGTCCCACCGGGGCTAGCGGGAGGGGGACCCACTCCTACGAGCAGTACTTC
CASSPTGASGRGTHSYEQYF
>TRBV5-1|-|14|TRBJ1-1|-
TGCGCCAGCAGCTCGACACAGCTGAACACTGAAGCTTTCTTT
CASSSTQLNTEAFF
>TRBV7-9|-|13|TRBJ1-3|TRBD1
TGTGCCAGCAGCCTGGGGACAGATCACACCATATATTTT
CASSLGTDHTIYF
>TRBV30|-|11|TRBJ2-1|-
TGTGCCTGGAGTTTAGAGAATGAGCAGTTCTTC
CAWSLENEQFF
>TRBV20-1|-|10|TRBJ2-3|-
TGCAGTGCTCTCACAGATACGCAGTATTTT
CSALTDTQYF
>TRBV27|-|14|TRBJ2-2|-
TGTGCCAGCTGGGCAGGCACGAACACCGGGGAGCTGTTTTTT
CASWAGTNTGELFF
>TRBV6-5|-|15|TRBJ2-7|-
TGTGCCAGCAGTTACTCAGGGGCTAGCGCCTACGAGCAGTACTTC
CASSYSGASAYEQYF
>TRBV18|once|16|TRBJ1-5|TRBD1
TGTGCCAGCTCATCACAGACAGGGGGTATCAATCAGCCCCAGCATTTT
CASSSQTGGINQPQHF
>TRBV7-9|-|14|TRBJ2-7|-
TGTGCCAGCACCTGGGGCGGTGTCCCCTACGAGCAGTACTTC
CASTWGGVPYEQYF
>TRBV5-4|-|14|TRBJ2-3|TRBD1
TGTGCCAGCAGCACCTTACAGGGGCTAGATACGCAGTATTTT
CASSTLQGLDTQYF
>TRBV5-4|-|11|TRBJ2-3|TRBD2
TGTGCCAGCAGCGCGGGAGGAACGCAGTATTTT
CASSAGGTQYF
>TRBV7-6|-|18|TRBJ2-7|TRBD2
TGTGCCAGCAGCCCCCAGCCCGTAGGCGCTAGCGGGAGGGTCGAGCAGTACTTC
CASSPQPVGASGRVEQYF
>TRBV11-3|-|13|TRBJ2-3|TRBD2
TGTGCCAGCAAAGTAGCGGGGGAAGATACGCAGTATTTT
CASKVAGEDTQYF
>TRBV7-2|-|16|TRBJ2-7|TRBD2
TGTGCCAGCAGCTCACGGGGACTAGCGGGTACGGGGGAGCAGTACTTC
CASSSRGLAGTGEQYF
>TRBV5-1|-|17|TRBJ2-1|TRBD2
TGCGCCAGCAGCCCCTCTACTAGCGGAACCCCCTACAATGAGCAGTTCTTC
CASSPSTSGTPYNEQFF
>TRBV5-8|-|14|TRBJ2-7|TRBD2
TGTGCCAGCAGCGGGGGGGACCGAACCTACGAGCAGTACTTC
CASSGGDRTYEQYF
>TRBV13|-|13|TRBJ2-6|-
TGTGCCAGCACCCAATCTGGGGCCAACGTCCTGACTTTC
CASTQSGANVLTF
>TRBV2|-|14|TRBJ2-6|-
TGTGCCAGCAACAGGGCTCCTGGGGCCAACGTCCTGACTTTC
CASNRAPGANVLTF
>TRBV4-2|-|14|TRBJ2-1|-
TGTGCCAGCAGCCAGCTAGCCTCGGGCAATGAGCAGTTCTTC
CASSQLASGNEQFF
>TRBV6-6|once|15|TRBJ1-4|-
TGTGCCAGCAGTTACACGACAGCCAATAATGAAAAACTGTTTTTT
CASSYTTANNEKLFF
>TRBV6-6|-|13|TRBJ1-1|TRBD1
TGTGCCAGCAGCAGGGACAGGGCAGCTGAAGCTTTCTTT
CASSRDRAAEAFF
>TRBV7-8|-|15|TRBJ1-3|TRBD1
TGTGCCAGCAGCGTGGGACAGAGATCTGGAAACACCATATATTTT
CASSVGQRSGNTIYF
>TRBV12-5|-|20|TRBJ2-3|TRBD2
TGTGCTAGTGGTTTGGCCGGACTAGCGGGAAATCGATCTAGCACAGATACGCAGTATTTT
CASGLAGLAGNRSSTDTQYF
>TRBV5-4|few|17|TRBJ2-1|-
TGTGCCAGCAGCCCTAAACCCCAGGGGCCCTCCTACAATGAGCAGTTCTTC
CASSPKPQGPSYNEQFF
>TRBV6-4|-|14|TRBJ2-3|TRBD1
TGTGCCAGCAGCCCTCAGGGGGGCACAGATACGCAGTATTTT
CASSPQGGTDTQYF
>TRBV28|-|14|TRBJ1-1|-
TGTGCCAGCAACCTCGGGGGGTCAGAAACTGAAGCTTTCTTT
CASNLGGSETEAFF
>TRBV6-5|-|13|TRBJ2-1|-
TGTGCCACCAGTTATGGGGGCGACAATGAGCAGTTCTTC
CATSYGGDNEQFF
>TRBV19|once|15|TRBJ2-3|-
TGTGCCAGTAGGGGAAGGACATCGAGCACAGATACGCAGTATTTT
CASRGRTSSTDTQYF
>TRBV7-8|once|11|TRBJ2-3|-
TGTGCCAGCAGCACTACAGATACGCAGTATTTT
CASSTTDTQYF
>TRBV18|-|14|TRBJ2-1|TRBD2
TGTGCCAGCTCACCGATACTAGCGTACAATGAGCAGTTCTTC
CASSPILAYNEQFF
>TRBV6-5|-|14|TRBJ1-3|-
TGTGCCAGCAGTAAACAGGTCTCTGGAAACACCATATATTTT
CASSKQVSGNTIYF
>TRBV6-5|-|14|TRBJ1-1|TRBD1
TGTGCCAGCAGCGAGACAGGGTACGACACTGAAGCTTTCTTT
CASSETGYDTEAFF
>TRBV15|-|13|TRBJ2-7|-
TGTGCCACCAGCACTTCGTCGGAGGTCGAGCAGTACTTC
CATSTSSEVEQYF
>TRBV6-6|-|15|TRBJ1-1|TRBD1
TGTGCCAGCAGTGACGGGACAGGGACGAACACTGAAGCTTTCTTT
CASSDGTGTNTEAFF
>TRBV7-2|-|12|TRBJ2-2|-
TGTGCCAGCAATCGGGGCACCGGGGAGCTGTTTTTT
CASNRGTGELFF